These T cell receptor beta chains were read from a single sample in a study of blood T cells in healthy people across ages. TCRdb re-called the 5' RACE reads with MiXCR, one entry per CDR3 protein. This repertoire shows about 1,600,000 distinct CDR3 sequences, about 43% found once; its top ten account for 7.9%. The sequencing sample was made of blood. The receptor source for this set is a woman aged 18-35 years in good health. CDR3s leave out the opening cysteine and the closing phenylalanine or tryptophan. Some rows have no size entry. The others give once, few or many, or a class for an expanded clone.

cdr3_aa,j_call,v_call,clone_size
ASSARDSFTGELF,TRBJ2-2,TRBV4-1,.
ASSLSSRTGANYGYT,TRBJ1-2,TRBV5-6,.
ASSLGVESEQF,TRBJ2-1,TRBV7-2,.
ASSQDSGGVEQF,TRBJ2-1,TRBV4-1,.
ASSVGSPGEQY,TRBJ2-7,TRBV7-9,.
ASSAGGGSRDTQY,TRBJ2-3,TRBV25-1,once
ASSLGTGGDGNQPQH,TRBJ1-5,TRBV7-6,.
ACSQDLAAASYNEQF,TRBJ2-1,TRBV4-2,.
ASSLMTSSYEQY,TRBJ2-7,TRBV7-2,few
ASSASSVPADTQY,TRBJ2-3,TRBV5-1,.
ASSPNSGRDYEQY,TRBJ2-7,TRBV6-2/TRBV6-3,few
SALGGSGYT,TRBJ1-2,TRBV20-1,few
SVGQPGARDEKLF,TRBJ1-4,TRBV29-1,few
ASSLWLAGGWADTQY,TRBJ2-3,TRBV12-3/TRBV12-4,.
ASSPQGMMGYGYT,TRBJ1-2,TRBV11-2,.
ASRYGGTRQPQH,TRBJ1-5,TRBV6-2/TRBV6-3,.
ASSKTGTSGSYEQY,TRBJ2-7,TRBV7-2,.
ASSPGLDQPQH,TRBJ1-5,TRBV18,many
GGLKGADTGELF,TRBJ2-2,TRBV20-1,.
ASSYPGRLYNEQF,TRBJ2-1,TRBV5-1,.
ASSSVSGLYQETQY,TRBJ2-5,TRBV6-6,few
SARLGQETQY,TRBJ2-5,TRBV20-1,few
ASSPGTGVAKNIQY,TRBJ2-4,TRBV18,few
ATSAGANVLT,TRBJ2-6,TRBV24-1,few
ASRLAGAETQY,TRBJ2-5,TRBV13,few
ASSLRDRGAYNSPLH,TRBJ1-6,TRBV5-5,.
ASSILLAAYREQF,TRBJ2-1,TRBV19,few
ASLATYGYT,TRBJ1-2,TRBV6-5,.
ASSLDGTDQETQY,TRBJ2-5,TRBV5-1,.
ASSSLGLTYEQY,TRBJ2-7,TRBV6-1,.
ASSYVASEDYEQY,TRBJ2-7,TRBV6-6,.
TSNGLAGGRNEQF,TRBJ2-1,TRBV12-3/TRBV12-4,.